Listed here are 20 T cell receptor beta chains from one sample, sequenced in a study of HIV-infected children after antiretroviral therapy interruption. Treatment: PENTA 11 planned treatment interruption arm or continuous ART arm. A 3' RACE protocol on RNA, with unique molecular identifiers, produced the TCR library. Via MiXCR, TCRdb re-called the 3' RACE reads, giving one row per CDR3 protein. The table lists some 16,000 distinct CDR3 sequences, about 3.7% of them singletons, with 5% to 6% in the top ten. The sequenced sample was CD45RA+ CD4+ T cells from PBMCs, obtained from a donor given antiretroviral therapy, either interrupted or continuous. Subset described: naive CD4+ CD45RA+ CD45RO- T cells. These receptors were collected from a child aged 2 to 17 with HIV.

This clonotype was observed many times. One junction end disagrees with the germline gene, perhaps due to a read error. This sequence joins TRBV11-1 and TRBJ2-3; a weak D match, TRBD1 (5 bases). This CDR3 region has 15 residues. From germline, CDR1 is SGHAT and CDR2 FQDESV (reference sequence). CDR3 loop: CASSPPRDSAETLYF. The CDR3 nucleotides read TGTGCCAGCAGCCCCCCCAGGGATAGTGCAGAAACGCTGTATTTT.

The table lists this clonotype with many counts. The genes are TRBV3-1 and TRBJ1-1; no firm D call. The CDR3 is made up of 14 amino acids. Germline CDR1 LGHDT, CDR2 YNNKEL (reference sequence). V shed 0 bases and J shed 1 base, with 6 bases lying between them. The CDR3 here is CASSQDWGNTEAFF. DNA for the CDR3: TGTGCCAGCAGCCAAGATTGGGGGAACACTGAAGCTTTCTTT.

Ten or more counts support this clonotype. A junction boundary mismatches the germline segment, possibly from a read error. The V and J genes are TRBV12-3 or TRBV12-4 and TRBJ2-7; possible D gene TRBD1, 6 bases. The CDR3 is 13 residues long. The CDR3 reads CASSLLGAYEQYF. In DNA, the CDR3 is TGTGCAAGCAGCTTACTGGGGGCTTATGAACAGTACTTC.

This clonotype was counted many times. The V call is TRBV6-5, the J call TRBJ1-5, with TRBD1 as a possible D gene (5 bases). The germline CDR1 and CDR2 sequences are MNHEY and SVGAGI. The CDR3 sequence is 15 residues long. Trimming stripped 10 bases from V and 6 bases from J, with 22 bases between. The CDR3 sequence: CATRRGPTVPQPQHF. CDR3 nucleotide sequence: TGTGCCACCCGCCGCGGTCCGACAGTACCTCAGCCCCAGCATTTT.

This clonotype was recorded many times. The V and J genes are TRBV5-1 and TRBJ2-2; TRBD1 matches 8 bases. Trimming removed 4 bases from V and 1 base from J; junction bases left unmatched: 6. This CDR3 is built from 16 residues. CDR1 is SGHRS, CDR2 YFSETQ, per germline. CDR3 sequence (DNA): TGCGCCAGCAGCCGGGACAGGACCGAGAACACCGGGGAGCTGTTTTTT. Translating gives CASSRDRTENTGELFF.

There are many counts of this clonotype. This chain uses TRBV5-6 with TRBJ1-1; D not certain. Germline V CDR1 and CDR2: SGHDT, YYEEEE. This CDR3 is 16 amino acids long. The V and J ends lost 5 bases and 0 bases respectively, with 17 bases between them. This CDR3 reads CASSPLREVMNTEAFF. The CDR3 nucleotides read TGTGCCAGCAGTCCCCTGCGGGAAGTGATGAACACTGAAGCTTTCTTT.

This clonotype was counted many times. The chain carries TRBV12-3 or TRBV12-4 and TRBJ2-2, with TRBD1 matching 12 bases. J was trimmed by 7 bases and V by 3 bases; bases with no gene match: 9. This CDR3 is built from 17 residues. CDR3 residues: CASSFSGTGGRIGELFF. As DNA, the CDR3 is TGTGCCAGCAGTTTCTCCGGGACAGGGGGCCGTATCGGGGAGCTGTTTTTT.

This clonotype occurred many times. This CDR3 reads CATSRDLGGYTF. CDR3 coding DNA: TGTGCCACCAGCAGAGATCTAGGGGGCTACACCTTC. This chain uses TRBV15 with TRBJ1-2, with D unclear. Germline CDR1 and CDR2: LNHNV and YYDKDF (reference sequence). The V end was cut by 0 bases, the J end by 8 bases, with 7 bases between. CDR3 length equals 12 residues.

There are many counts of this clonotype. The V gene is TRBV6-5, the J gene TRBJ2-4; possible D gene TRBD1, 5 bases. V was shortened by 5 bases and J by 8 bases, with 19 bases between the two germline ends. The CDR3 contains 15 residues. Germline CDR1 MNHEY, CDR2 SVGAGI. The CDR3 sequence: CASSTPTNQGDIQYF. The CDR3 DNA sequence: TGTGCCAGCAGTACCCCGACCAACCAAGGGGACATTCAGTACTTC.

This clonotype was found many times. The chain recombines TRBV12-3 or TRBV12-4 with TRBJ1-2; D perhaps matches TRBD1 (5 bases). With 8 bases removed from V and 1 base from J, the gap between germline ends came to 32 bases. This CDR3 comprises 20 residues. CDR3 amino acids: CASHPGRAGLLSTFNYGYTF. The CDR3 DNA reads TGTGCCAGCCACCCTGGGAGGGCAGGGCTCCTTTCTACCTTTAACTATGGCTACACCTTC.

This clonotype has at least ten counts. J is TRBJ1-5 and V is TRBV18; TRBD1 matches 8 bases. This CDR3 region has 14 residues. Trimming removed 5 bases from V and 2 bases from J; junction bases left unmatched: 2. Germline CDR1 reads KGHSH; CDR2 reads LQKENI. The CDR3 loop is CASSATGGNQPQHF. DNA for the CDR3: TGTGCCAGCTCAGCGACAGGGGGCAATCAGCCCCAGCATTTT.

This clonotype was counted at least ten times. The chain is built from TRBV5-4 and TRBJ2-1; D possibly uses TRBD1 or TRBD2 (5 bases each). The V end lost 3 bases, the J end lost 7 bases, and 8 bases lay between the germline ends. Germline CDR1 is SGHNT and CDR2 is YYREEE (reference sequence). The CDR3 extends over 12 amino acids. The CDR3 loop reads CASSWGPNEQFF. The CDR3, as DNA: TGTGCCAGCAGCTGGGGACCTAATGAGCAGTTCTTC.

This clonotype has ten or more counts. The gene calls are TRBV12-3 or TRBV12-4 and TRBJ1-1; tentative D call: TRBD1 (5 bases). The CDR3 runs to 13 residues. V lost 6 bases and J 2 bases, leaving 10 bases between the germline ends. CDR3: CASRGRGNTEAFF. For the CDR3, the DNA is TGTGCCAGCAGGGGGAGGGGTAACACTGAAGCTTTCTTT.

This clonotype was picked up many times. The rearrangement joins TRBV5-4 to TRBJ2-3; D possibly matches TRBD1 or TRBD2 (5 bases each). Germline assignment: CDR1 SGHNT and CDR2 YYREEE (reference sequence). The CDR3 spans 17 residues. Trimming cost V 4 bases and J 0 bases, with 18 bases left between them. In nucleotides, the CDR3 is TGTGCCAGCAGCCGGAAGACCGGGACCTCTAGCACAGATACGCAGTATTTT. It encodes CASSRKTGTSSTDTQYF.

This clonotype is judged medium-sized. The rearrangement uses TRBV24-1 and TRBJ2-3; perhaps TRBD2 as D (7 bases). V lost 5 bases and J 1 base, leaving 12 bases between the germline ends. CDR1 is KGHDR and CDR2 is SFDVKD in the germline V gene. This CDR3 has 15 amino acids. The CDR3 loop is CATSVWGGGTDTQYF. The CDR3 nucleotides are TGTGCCACCAGTGTGTGGGGGGGCGGCACAGATACGCAGTATTTT.

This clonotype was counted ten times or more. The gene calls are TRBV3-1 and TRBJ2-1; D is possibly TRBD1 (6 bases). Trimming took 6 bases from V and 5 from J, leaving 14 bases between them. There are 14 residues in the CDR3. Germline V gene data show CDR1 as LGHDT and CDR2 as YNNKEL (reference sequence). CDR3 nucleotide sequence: TGTGCCAGCAGAGGACAGTGGCAAAACAATGAGCAGTTCTTC. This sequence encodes CASRGQWQNNEQFF.

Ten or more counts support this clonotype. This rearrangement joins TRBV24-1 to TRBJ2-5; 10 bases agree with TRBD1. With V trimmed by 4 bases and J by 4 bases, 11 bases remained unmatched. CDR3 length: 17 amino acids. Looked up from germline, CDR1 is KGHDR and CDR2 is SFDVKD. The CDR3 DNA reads TGTGCCACCAGTGAAAACACTCCGGGACAGGGGTTAGAGACCCAGTACTTC. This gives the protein CATSENTPGQGLETQYF.

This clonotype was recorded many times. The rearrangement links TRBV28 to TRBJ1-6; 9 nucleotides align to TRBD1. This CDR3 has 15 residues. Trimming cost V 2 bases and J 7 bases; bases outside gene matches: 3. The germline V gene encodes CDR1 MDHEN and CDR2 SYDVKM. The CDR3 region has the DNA TGTGCCAGCAGTTTACCGGGACAGGGAAATTCACCCCTCCACTTT. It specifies CASSLPGQGNSPLHF.

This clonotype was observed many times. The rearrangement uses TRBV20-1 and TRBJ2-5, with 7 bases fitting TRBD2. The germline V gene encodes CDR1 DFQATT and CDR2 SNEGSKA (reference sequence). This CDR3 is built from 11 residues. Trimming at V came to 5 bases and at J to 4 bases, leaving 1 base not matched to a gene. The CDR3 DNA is TGCAGTGCTTGGGGGGGAGAGACCCAGTACTTC. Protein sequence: CSAWGGETQYF.

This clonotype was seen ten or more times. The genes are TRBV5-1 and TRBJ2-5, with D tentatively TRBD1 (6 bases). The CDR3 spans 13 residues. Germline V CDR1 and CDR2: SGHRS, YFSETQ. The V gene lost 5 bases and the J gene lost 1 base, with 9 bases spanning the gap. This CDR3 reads CASRVGAQETQYF. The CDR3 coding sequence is TGCGCCAGCAGGGTGGGGGCCCAAGAGACCCAGTACTTC.